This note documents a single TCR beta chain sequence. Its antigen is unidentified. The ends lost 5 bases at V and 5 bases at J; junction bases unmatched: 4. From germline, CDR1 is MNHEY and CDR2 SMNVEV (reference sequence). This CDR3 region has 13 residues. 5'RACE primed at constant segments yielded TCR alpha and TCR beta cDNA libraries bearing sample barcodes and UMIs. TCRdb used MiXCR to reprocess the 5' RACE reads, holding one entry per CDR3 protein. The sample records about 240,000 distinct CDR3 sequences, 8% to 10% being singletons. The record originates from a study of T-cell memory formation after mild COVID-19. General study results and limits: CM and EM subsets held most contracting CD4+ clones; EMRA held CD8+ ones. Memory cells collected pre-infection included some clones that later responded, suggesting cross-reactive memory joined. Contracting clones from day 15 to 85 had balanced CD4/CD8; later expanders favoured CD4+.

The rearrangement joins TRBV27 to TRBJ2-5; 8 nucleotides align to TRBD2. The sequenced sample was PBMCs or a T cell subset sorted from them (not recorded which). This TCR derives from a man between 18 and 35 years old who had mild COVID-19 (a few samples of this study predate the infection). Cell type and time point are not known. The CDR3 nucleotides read TGTGCCAGCAGTCGCGGGGGGCCGGAGACCCAGTACTTC. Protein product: CASSRGGPETQYF.